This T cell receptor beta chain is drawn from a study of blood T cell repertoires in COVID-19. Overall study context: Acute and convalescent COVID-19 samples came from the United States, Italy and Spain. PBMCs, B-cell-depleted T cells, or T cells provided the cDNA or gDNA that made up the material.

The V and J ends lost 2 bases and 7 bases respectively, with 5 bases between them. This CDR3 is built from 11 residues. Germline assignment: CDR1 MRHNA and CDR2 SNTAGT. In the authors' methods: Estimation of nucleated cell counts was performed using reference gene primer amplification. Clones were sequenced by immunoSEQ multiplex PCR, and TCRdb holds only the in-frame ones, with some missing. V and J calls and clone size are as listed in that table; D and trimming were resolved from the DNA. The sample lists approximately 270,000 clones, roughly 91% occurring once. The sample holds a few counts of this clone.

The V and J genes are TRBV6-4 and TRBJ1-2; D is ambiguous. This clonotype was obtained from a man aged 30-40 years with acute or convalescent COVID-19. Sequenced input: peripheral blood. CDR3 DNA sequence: TGTGCCAGCAGTGACCGGAGTGGCTACACCTTC. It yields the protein CASSDRSGYTF.